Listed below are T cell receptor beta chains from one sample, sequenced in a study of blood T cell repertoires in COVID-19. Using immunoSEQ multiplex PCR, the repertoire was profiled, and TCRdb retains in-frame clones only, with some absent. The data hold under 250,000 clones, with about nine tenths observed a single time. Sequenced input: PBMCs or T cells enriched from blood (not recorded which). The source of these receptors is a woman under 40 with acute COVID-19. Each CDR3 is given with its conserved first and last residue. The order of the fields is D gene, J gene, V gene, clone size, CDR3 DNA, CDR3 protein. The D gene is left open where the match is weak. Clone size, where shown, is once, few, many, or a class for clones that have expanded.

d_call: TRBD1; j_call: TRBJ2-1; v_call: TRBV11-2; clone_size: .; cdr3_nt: TGTGCCAGCAGCTTTCCGCCAGGGGGCGCGAGGGATGAGCAGTTCTTC; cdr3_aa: CASSFPPGGARDEQFF
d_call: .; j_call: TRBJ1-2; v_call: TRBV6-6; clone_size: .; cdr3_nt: TGTGCCAGCAGTTACTCGGGGCCCGATGGCTACACCTTC; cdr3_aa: CASSYSGPDGYTF
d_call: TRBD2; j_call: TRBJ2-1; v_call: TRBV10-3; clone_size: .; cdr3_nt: TGTGCCATCAGTGAGTCAGGGTATAGAGCGAGCGGGGGGGCCGGCTCCTACAATGAGCAGTTCTTC; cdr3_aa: CAISESGYRASGGAGSYNEQFF
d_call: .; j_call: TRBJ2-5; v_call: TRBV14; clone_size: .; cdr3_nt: TGTGCCAGCAGCCAAGGTAGTCTGGAGACCCAGTACTTC; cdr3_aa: CASSQGSLETQYF
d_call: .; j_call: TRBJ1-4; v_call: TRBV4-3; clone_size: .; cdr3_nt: TGCGCCAGCAGCCCCATAAGCGGAGCAACTAATGAAAAACTGTTTTTT; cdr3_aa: CASSPISGATNEKLFF
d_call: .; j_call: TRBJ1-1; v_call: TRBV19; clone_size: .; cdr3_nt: TGTGCCAGTAGTATACGGGAGGGCAGATCTTTCTTT; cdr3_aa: CASSIREGRSFF
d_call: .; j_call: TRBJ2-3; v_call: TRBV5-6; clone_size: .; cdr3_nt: TGTGCCAGCAGCTTTACAGCCACAGATACGCAGTATTTT; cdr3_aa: CASSFTATDTQYF
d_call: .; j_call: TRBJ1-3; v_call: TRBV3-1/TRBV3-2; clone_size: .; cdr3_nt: TGTGCCAGCAGCCAAGATCTAGGACAGACTGGAAACACCATATATTTT; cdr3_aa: CASSQDLGQTGNTIYF
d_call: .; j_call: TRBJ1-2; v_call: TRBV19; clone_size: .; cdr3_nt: TGTGCCAGTAGTACCGGATTCCAGGGATTTGGCTACACCTTC; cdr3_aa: CASSTGFQGFGYTF
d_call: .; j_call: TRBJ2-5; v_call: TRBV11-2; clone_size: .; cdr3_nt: TGTGCCAGCAGCCATGCCAGGGTTCCCACCTTAGGGACCCAGTACTTC; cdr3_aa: CASSHARVPTLGTQYF
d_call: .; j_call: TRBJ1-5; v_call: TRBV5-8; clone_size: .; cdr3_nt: TGTGCCAGCAGCTTTAGAGCTAATCAGCCCCAGCATTTT; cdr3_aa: CASSFRANQPQHF
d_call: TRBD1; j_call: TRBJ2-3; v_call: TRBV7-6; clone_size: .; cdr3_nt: TGTGCCAGCAGCCAACCTTACCGGGACAGGGGAGATACGCAGTATTTT; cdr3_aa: CASSQPYRDRGDTQYF
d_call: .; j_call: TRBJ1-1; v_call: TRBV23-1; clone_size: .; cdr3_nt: TGCGCCAGCAGTCCGGGGGGCCGGGCTTTCTTT; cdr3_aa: CASSPGGRAFF
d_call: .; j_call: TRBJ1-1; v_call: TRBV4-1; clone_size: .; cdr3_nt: TGCGCCAGCAGCCCCCCGGGGACAAGGCGGAACACTGAAGCTTTCTTT; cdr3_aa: CASSPPGTRRNTEAFF
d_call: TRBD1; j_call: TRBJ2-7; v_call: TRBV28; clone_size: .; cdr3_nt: TGTGCCAGCAGAACGGGGAGGGACAGGGGGTTGGAGGAGCAGTACTTC; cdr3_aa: CASRTGRDRGLEEQYF
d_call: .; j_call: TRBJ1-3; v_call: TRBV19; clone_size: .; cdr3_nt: TGTGCCAGTAGTATCCTTGGAAACACCATATATTTT; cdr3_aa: CASSILGNTIYF
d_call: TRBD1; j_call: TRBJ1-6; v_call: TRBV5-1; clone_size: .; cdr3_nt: TGCGCCAGCAGCTTGGGGGACAGGGATTTTTCACCCCTCCACTTT; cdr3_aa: CASSLGDRDFSPLHF
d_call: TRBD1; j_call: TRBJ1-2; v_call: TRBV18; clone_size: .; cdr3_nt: TGTGCCAGCTCACCACCCGCAGGGGGCTATGGCTACACCTTC; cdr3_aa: CASSPPAGGYGYTF
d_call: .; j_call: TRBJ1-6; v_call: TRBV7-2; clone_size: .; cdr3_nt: TGTGCCAGCAGCCAACAGAGCTCCTATAATTCACCCCTCCACTTT; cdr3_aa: CASSQQSSYNSPLHF
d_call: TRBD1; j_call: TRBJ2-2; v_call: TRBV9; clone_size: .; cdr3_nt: TGTGCCAGCAGCATATCCGGGACAGGGGCCGGGGAGCTGTTTTTT; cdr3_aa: CASSISGTGAGELFF
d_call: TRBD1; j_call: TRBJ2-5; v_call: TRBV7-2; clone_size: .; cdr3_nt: TGTGCCAGCAGCCTCCGGACAGGCCCTCAAGAGACCCAGTACTTC; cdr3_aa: CASSLRTGPQETQYF
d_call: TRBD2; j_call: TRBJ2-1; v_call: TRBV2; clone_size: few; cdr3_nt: TGTGCCAGCAGACGAACTAGCGGGGGGACCAATGAGCAGTTCTTC; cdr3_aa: CASRRTSGGTNEQFF
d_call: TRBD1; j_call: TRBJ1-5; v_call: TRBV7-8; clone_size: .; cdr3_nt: TGTGCCAGCAGCCCAGGGGGCCTCAGCAATCAGCCCCAGCATTTT; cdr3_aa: CASSPGGLSNQPQHF
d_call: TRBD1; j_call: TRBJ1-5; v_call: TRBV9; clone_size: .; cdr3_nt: TGTGCCAGCAGCACCGGGACAGGCCTCGATCAGCCCCAGCATTTT; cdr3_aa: CASSTGTGLDQPQHF
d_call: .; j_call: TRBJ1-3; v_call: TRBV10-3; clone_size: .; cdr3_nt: TGTGCCATCAGTCCGGGGGGAGCCCCCTCCTCTGGAAACACCATATATTTT; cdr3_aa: CAISPGGAPSSGNTIYF
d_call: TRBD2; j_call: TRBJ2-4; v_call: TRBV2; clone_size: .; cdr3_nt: TGTGCCAGCAGTGAAGTATTACTAGCGGGGGGGCTTGGATACATTCAGTACTTC; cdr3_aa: CASSEVLLAGGLGYIQYF
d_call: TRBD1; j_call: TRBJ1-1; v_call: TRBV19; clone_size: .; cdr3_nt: TGTGCCAGTAGGCCACAGGGGGGGAGCACTGAAGCTTTCTTT; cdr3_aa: CASRPQGGSTEAFF
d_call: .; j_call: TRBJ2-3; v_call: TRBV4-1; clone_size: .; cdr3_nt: TGCGCCAGCAGCGTTACCGGGGGGCCCCCAGATACGCAGTATTTT; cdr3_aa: CASSVTGGPPDTQYF
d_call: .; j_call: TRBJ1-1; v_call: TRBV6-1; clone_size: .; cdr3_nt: TGTGCCAGCAGTGAACACAGGGAGGGCACTGAAGCTTTCTTT; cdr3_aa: CASSEHREGTEAFF
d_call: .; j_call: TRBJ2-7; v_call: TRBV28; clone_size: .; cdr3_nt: TGTGCCAGCAGTTTTGTAATCAACCGGGGCTCCTACGAGCAGTACTTC; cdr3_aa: CASSFVINRGSYEQYF
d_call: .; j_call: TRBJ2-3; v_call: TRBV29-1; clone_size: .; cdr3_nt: TGCAGCGTTGTTCTAGAAAATGGCTCAGATACGCAGTATTTT; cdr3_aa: CSVVLENGSDTQYF
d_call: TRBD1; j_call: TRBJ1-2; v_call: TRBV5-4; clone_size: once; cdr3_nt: TGTGCCAGCAGCTTGGCCGGGACAGGGTCGTATGGCTACACCTTC; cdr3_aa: CASSLAGTGSYGYTF
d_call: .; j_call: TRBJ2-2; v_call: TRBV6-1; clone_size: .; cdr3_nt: TGTGCCAGCAGTGAGCTAAGGGGGAGCACCGGGGAGCTGTTTTTT; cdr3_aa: CASSELRGSTGELFF
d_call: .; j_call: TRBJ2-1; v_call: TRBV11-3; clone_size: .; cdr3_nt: TGTGCCAGCAGCTCTGACAGGCACAATGAGCAGTTCTTC; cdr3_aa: CASSSDRHNEQFF
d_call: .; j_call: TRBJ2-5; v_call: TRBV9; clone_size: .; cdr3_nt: TGTGCCAGCAGCGTCGGACAGCTCCAAGAGACCCAGTACTTC; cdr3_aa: CASSVGQLQETQYF
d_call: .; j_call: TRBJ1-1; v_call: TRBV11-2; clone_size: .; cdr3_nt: TGTGCCAGCAGCTTGAATGGTAGGAACACTGAAGCTTTCTTT; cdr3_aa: CASSLNGRNTEAFF
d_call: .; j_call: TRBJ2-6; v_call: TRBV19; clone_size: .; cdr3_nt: TGTGCCAGTACCCCCAGGGGGGCTGGGGCCAACGTCCTGACTTTC; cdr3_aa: CASTPRGAGANVLTF
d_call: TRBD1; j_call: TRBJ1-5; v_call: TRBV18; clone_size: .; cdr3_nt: TGTGCCAGCTCACCGGGACAGGGGATTCAGCCCCAGCATTTT; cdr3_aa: CASSPGQGIQPQHF
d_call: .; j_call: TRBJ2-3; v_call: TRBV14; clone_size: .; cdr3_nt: TGTGCCAGCAGCCTACGGACAGATACGCAGTATTTT; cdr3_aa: CASSLRTDTQYF
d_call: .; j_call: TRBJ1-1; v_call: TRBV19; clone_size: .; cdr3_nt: TGTGCCAGTAGTACCTCAGTGAACACTGAAGCTTTCTTT; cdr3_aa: CASSTSVNTEAFF